These T cell receptor beta chains were read from a single sample in a study of tumor-infiltrating lymphocytes in localized non-small cell lung cancer. Only in-frame clones appear in the TCRdb table, and some are missing; sequencing was by immunoSEQ multiplex PCR. The sample yields some 15,000 clones, roughly 73% seen once. Sequencing input: lung tumor tissue. The receptor source for this set is a human donor with non-small cell lung cancer. Each CDR3 is given with its conserved first and last residue. A D gene is named only where the DNA matches it firmly. Clone sizes are given selectively: once, few, many, or a class where the clone is expanded.

D	V	J	size	CDR3	DNA
-	TRBV23-1	TRBJ2-2	once	CASSQGARGNTGELFF	TGCGCCAGCAGTCAAGGGGCCAGGGGGAACACCGGGGAGCTGTTTTTT
-	TRBV15	TRBJ1-1	-	CATSRPTGNTEAFF	TGTGCCACCAGCAGACCTACGGGGAACACTGAAGCTTTCTTT
TRBD2	TRBV28	TRBJ2-3	-	CASSVAGPGTDTQYF	TGTGCCAGCAGCGTAGCGGGGCCGGGCACAGATACGCAGTATTTT
-	TRBV6-6	TRBJ1-2	-	CASSPTGAHGYTF	TGTGCCAGCAGTCCGACGGGGGCACATGGCTACACCTTC
TRBD1	TRBV25-1	TRBJ1-6	-	CASSAPGTGGLYSPLHF	TGTGCCAGCAGTGCTCCCGGGACAGGGGGCTTATATTCACCCCTCCACTTT
-	TRBV5-5	TRBJ2-5	-	CASSGELTVESQYF	TGTGCCAGCAGCGGGGAATTGACAGTGGAGTCCCAGTACTTC
-	TRBV2	TRBJ2-3	-	CASEGRGTDTQYF	TGTGCCAGCGAGGGTAGGGGCACAGATACGCAGTATTTT
-	TRBV5-4	TRBJ2-3	-	CASSPPGRTDTQYF	TGTGCCAGCAGCCCCCCCGGCCGGACAGATACGCAGTATTTT
-	TRBV10-2	TRBJ2-3	once	CASLGPGQGGDTQYF	TGCGCCAGCCTGGGACCCGGCCAGGGGGGGGATACGCAGTATTTT
-	TRBV19	TRBJ2-2	-	CASFKGPGELFF	TGTGCCAGTTTTAAAGGACCCGGGGAGCTGTTTTTT
TRBD2	TRBV19	TRBJ2-1	-	CASSILGLAYEQFF	TGTGCCAGTAGTATATTGGGACTAGCCTATGAGCAGTTCTTC
TRBD1	TRBV9	TRBJ2-7	few	CASSVGVGGQTYEQYF	TGTGCCAGCAGCGTAGGAGTAGGGGGACAGACCTACGAGCAGTACTTC
-	TRBV18	TRBJ2-7	-	CASQPEQGSKNEQYF	TGTGCCAGCCAACCTGAGCAGGGTTCTAAGAACGAGCAGTACTTC
-	TRBV30	TRBJ1-1	few	CAWSEDGEAFF	TGTGCCTGGAGCGAGGACGGTGAAGCTTTCTTT
-	TRBV28	TRBJ1-5	-	CASSLLARFNQPQHF	TGTGCCAGCAGTTTGCTCGCCCGTTTCAATCAGCCCCAGCATTTT
-	TRBV19	TRBJ2-2	-	CASSIQQGGTGELFF	TGTGCCAGTAGTATACAACAGGGGGGGACCGGGGAGCTGTTTTTT
-	TRBV5-6	TRBJ1-1	-	CASSLQGGGEAFF	TGTGCCAGCAGTCTTCAGGGCGGGGGTGAAGCTTTCTTT
-	TRBV18	TRBJ1-1	-	CASSPGMNTEAFF	TGTGCCAGCTCACCAGGGATGAACACTGAAGCTTTCTTT
-	TRBV29-1	TRBJ2-1	-	CSVGFEQFF	TGCAGCGTTGGTTTTGAGCAGTTCTTC
TRBD1	TRBV30	TRBJ1-5	few	CAWGTGSNQPQHF	TGTGCCTGGGGGACAGGGAGCAATCAGCCCCAGCATTTT
TRBD2	TRBV11-2	TRBJ2-1	-	CASSFENSGGSFGNEQFF	TGTGCCAGCAGCTTTGAAAATAGCGGGGGCTCCTTCGGTAATGAGCAGTTCTTC
-	TRBV30	TRBJ2-3	medium-sized	CAWSPPPSTDTQYF	TGTGCCTGGAGTCCTCCCCCGAGCACAGATACGCAGTATTTT
-	TRBV27	TRBJ2-1	-	CASSSLAYTSYNEQFF	TGTGCCAGCAGTTCTTTAGCGTACACATCCTACAATGAGCAGTTCTTC
-	TRBV30	TRBJ2-1	medium-sized	CAWSVRYEQFF	TGTGCCTGGAGTGTACGGTACGAGCAGTTCTTC
-	TRBV28	TRBJ2-7	-	CASSFQRYEQYF	TGTGCCAGCAGTTTTCAAAGGTACGAGCAGTACTTC
-	TRBV5-4	TRBJ2-1	medium-sized	CASSLRGNSDEQFF	TGTGCCAGCAGCTTACGGGGAAATAGCGATGAGCAGTTCTTC
-	TRBV20-1	TRBJ2-5	-	CSGQNQETQYF	TGCAGTGGGCAGAATCAAGAGACCCAGTACTTC
TRBD1	TRBV6-1	TRBJ1-5	-	CASRRQGGNQPQHF	TGTGCCAGCAGGAGACAGGGGGGCAATCAGCCCCAGCATTTT
TRBD1	TRBV6-1	TRBJ2-2	-	CAGGQGTNTGELFF	TGTGCCGGTGGACAGGGAACGAACACCGGGGAGCTGTTTTTT
-	TRBV27	TRBJ1-5	medium-sized	CASSLGGVGQPQHF	TGTGCCAGCAGTTTAGGGGGGGTAGGTCAGCCCCAGCATTTT
-	TRBV2	TRBJ1-5	few	CASSEGVRGGNQPQHF	TGTGCCAGCAGTGAGGGGGTAAGGGGTGGCAATCAGCCCCAGCATTTT
-	TRBV7-8	TRBJ1-5	-	CASSRSRGGQPQHF	TGTGCCAGCAGCCGGTCCAGGGGTGGTCAGCCCCAGCATTTT
-	TRBV30	TRBJ1-5	few	CAWTTGNQPQHF	TGTGCCTGGACGACAGGTAATCAGCCCCAGCATTTT
-	TRBV19	TRBJ1-3	-	CASSVPGASGNTIYF	TGTGCCAGTAGTGTTCCGGGAGCTTCTGGAAACACCATATATTTT
-	TRBV7-8	TRBJ2-7	-	CASSLGTNHRDYEQYF	TGTGCCAGCAGCTTAGGGACTAACCACCGAGACTACGAGCAGTACTTC
-	TRBV15	TRBJ1-2	-	CATSRDQFPTGGGYTF	TGTGCCACCAGCAGAGATCAATTCCCGACAGGCGGTGGCTACACCTTC
-	TRBV5-1	TRBJ1-4	-	CASSLDLIRNEKLFF	TGCGCCAGCAGCTTGGACTTGATCCGTAATGAAAAACTGTTTTTT
-	TRBV4-1	TRBJ2-5	-	CASSRILQETQYF	TGCGCCAGCAGCAGAATTTTACAGGAGACCCAGTACTTC
TRBD2	TRBV10-3	TRBJ2-7	-	CAIRVTSGGPGEQYF	TGTGCCATCAGGGTGACTAGCGGGGGGCCAGGGGAGCAGTACTTC